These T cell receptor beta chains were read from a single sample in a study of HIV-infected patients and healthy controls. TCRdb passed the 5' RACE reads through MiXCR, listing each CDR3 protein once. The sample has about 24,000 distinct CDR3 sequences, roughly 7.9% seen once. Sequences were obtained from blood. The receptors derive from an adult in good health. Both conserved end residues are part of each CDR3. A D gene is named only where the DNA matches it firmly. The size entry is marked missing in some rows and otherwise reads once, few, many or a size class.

TGCAGCGTTGAAGAGGTATGGACACTCGAAGCTTTCTTT	CSVEEVWTLEAFF	medium-sized	TRBV29-1	TRBJ1-1	.
TGCAGTGTCTCGACCCCTATTGGAGCCAAAAACATTCAGTACTTC	CSVSTPIGAKNIQYF	.	TRBV20-1	TRBJ2-4	.
TGCAGTGCTAGAGCTCCCCAGGCCAAGCAGTACTTC	CSARAPQAKQYF	many	TRBV20-1	TRBJ2-7	.
TGTGCCAGCAGCAAGGATCTCGAAGGCTCCTACAATGAGCAGTTCTTC	CASSKDLEGSYNEQFF	many	TRBV21-1	TRBJ2-1	.
TGTGCCAGCGCCCCCTCTCCCAGGGGGGCCAACGTCCTGACTTTC	CASAPSPRGANVLTF	many	TRBV6-2/TRBV6-3	TRBJ2-6	.
TGTGCCAGCAGCTTACCAATTAGCGGGGGGCCCACGAATACGCAGTATTTT	CASSLPISGGPTNTQYF	.	TRBV7-2	TRBJ2-3	TRBD2
TGTGCCAGCACCCCACGCAGGACAGGTCGGGACACTGAAGCTTTCTTT	CASTPRRTGRDTEAFF	many	TRBV6-1	TRBJ1-1	TRBD1
TGTGCCAGCAGTTTCCCGCCGGGACACGACGAGCAGTACTTC	CASSFPPGHDEQYF	many	TRBV28	TRBJ2-7	.
TGTGCCAGCAGTGCCCGGGGCTACACCTTC	CASSARGYTF	medium-sized	TRBV2	TRBJ1-2	.
TGCAGTGCTAGACCTGGGGGGACCACTGAAGCTTTCTTT	CSARPGGTTEAFF	many	TRBV20-1	TRBJ1-1	.
TGTGCCAGCAGTTTGGTGGGGCAGTACGAGCAGTACTTC	CASSLVGQYEQYF	medium-sized	TRBV27	TRBJ2-7	.
TGTGCCAGCAGATCCATGGGCAGCAATCAGCCCCAGCATTTT	CASRSMGSNQPQHF	few	TRBV13	TRBJ1-5	.
TGCAGTGCTAGAGATGACAGGGGGGGATATGGCTACACCTTC	CSARDDRGGYGYTF	many	TRBV20-1	TRBJ1-2	TRBD1
TGTGCCAGCGGGGGGAGGTCCGGCTACGAGCAGTACTTC	CASGGRSGYEQYF	many	TRBV11-2	TRBJ2-7	.
TGTGCCAGCAGCGCCGACGGGGCTCAGCCCCAGCATTTT	CASSADGAQPQHF	many	TRBV7-3	TRBJ1-5	.
TGTGCCAGCAGTGACGATAGCGGGGGTTACAATGAGCAGTTCTTC	CASSDDSGGYNEQFF	medium-sized	TRBV6-4	TRBJ2-1	TRBD2
TGTGCCAGCAGCCCCGATACTAGCGGGGGGGGGGGAGATACGCAGTATTTT	CASSPDTSGGGGDTQYF	many	TRBV6-5	TRBJ2-3	TRBD2
TGTGCCAGCAGCGCGGGACGGAATGAAAAACTGTTTTTT	CASSAGRNEKLFF	many	TRBV11-3	TRBJ1-4	.
TGTGCCAGCACTCTAGGGACTTACTATGGCTACACCTTC	CASTLGTYYGYTF	medium-sized	TRBV12-3/TRBV12-4	TRBJ1-2	.
TGTGCCAGCAGAGAAGGGGGGACCATAGCCAAAAACATTCAGTACTTC	CASREGGTIAKNIQYF	many	TRBV6-2/TRBV6-3	TRBJ2-4	.
TGTGCCATCAGCGGTCTAGCGGGGGGGCCAGGTGATACGCAGTATTTT	CAISGLAGGPGDTQYF	.	TRBV10-3	TRBJ2-3	TRBD2
TGCAGTGCTTCGCTCGGCCCCTCCTACGAGCAGTACTTC	CSASLGPSYEQYF	many	TRBV20-1	TRBJ2-7	.
TGTGCCAGCAGTTTAAGCGGTCTCAGAGGCTACACCTTC	CASSLSGLRGYTF	many	TRBV27	TRBJ1-2	.
TGTGCCAGCAGGATTAACACTGAAGCTTTCTTT	CASRINTEAFF	.	TRBV7-9	TRBJ1-1	.
TGCAGCGTTGTTAAGCGGGGGGCCGCCACAGATACGCAGTATTTT	CSVVKRGAATDTQYF	.	TRBV29-1	TRBJ2-3	TRBD2
TGTGCCAGCAGCCGCCAGGCAGGGGGTACCGGGGCCAACGTCCTGACTTTC	CASSRQAGGTGANVLTF	many	TRBV7-9	TRBJ2-6	TRBD1
TGTGCCAGCAGTTTAGGCGGGGGGGGTCAGTATTTT	CASSLGGGGQYF	many	TRBV12-3/TRBV12-4	TRBJ2-3	TRBD2
TGTGCCAGCAGTTTATCGGCCAGCATGAACACTGAAGCTTTCTTT	CASSLSASMNTEAFF	many	TRBV27	TRBJ1-1	.
TGCAGCGCCACTAGCGGGGGGAGAACCGGGGAGCTGTTTTTT	CSATSGGRTGELFF	.	TRBV29-1	TRBJ2-2	TRBD2